This entry features one T cell receptor beta chain sequence. The sample originates from a study of blood T cell repertoires in COVID-19. Sequencing was performed with immunoSEQ multiplex PCR; in TCRdb, only in-frame clones are kept and a portion is missing. The sample lists about 350,000 clones, around 90% seen once, with approximately 3.5% in the top ten. The sequenced material came from peripheral blood. This TCR derives from a woman aged 18-29 years who had recovered from COVID-19.

The CDR3 protein is CASSLMRLAGGRGTDTQYF. The CDR3 DNA reads as TGTGCCAGCAGCCTGATGCGTCTAGCGGGAGGGAGGGGCACAGATACGCAGTATTTT. The chain recombines TRBV7-2 with TRBJ2-3; TRBD2 aligns across 12 bases. V lost 5 bases to trimming and J lost 1 base; unmatched junction nucleotides: 13. This CDR3 region has 19 residues. Germline values: CDR1 SGHTA, CDR2 FQGNSA. Combining the CDR3 with reference TRBV7-2 and TRBJ2-3 gives the whole variable domain GAGVSQSPSNKVTEKGKDVELRCDPISGHTALYWYRQSLGQGLEFLIYFQGNSAPDKSGLPSDRFSAERTGGSVSTLTIQRTQQEDSAVYLCASSLMRLAGGRGTDTQYFGPGTRLTVL.